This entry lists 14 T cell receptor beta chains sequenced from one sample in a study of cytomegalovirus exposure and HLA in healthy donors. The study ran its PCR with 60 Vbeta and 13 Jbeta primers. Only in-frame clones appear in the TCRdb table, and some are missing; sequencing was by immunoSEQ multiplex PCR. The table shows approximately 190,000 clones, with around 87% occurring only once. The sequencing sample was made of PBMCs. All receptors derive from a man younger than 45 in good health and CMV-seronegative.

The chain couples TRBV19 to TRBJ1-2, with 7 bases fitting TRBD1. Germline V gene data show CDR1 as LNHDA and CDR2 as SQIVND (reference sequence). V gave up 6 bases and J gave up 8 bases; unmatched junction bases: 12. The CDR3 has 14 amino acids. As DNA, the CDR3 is TGTGCCAGTAGAAAGGACAGGACCGCTAGGGGCTACACCTTC. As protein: CASRKDRTARGYTF.

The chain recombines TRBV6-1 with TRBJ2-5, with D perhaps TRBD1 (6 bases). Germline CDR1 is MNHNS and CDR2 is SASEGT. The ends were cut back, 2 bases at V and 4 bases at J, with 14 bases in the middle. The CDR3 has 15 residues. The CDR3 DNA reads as TGTGCCAGCAGTGAACAGGGGTCCGGCCTAGAGACCCAGTACTTC. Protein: CASSEQGSGLETQYF.

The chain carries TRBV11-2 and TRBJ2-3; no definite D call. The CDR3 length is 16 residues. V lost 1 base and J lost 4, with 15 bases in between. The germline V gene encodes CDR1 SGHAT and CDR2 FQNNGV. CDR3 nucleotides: TGTGCCAGCAGCTTAGGTGGCGGTCCACTCTCAGATACGCAGTATTTT. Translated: CASSLGGGPLSDTQYF.

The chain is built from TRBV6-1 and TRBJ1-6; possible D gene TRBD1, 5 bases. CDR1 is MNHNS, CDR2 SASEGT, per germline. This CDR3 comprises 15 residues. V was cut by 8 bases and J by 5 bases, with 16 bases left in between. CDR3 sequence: CASRSGTWDNSPLHF. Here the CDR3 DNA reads TGTGCCAGCCGATCAGGGACTTGGGATAATTCACCCCTCCACTTT.

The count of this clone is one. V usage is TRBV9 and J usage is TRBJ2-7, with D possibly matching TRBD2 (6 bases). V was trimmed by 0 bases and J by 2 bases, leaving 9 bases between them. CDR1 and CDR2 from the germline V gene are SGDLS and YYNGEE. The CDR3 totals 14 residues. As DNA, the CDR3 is TGTGCCAGCAGCGTAGGAGGGACTGCCTACGAGCAGTACTTC. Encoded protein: CASSVGGTAYEQYF.

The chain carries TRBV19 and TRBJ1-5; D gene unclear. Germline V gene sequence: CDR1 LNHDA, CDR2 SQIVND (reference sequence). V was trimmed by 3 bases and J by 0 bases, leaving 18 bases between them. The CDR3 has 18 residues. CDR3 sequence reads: CASSIYPGAAYSNQPQHF. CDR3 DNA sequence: TGTGCCAGTAGTATCTACCCTGGAGCGGCTTATAGCAATCAGCCCCAGCATTTT.

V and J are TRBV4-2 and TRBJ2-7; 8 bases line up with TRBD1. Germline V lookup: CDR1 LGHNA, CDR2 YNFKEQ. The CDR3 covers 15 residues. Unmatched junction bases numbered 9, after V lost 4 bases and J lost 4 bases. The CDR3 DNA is TGTGCCAGCAGCCGCCAAGGACAGGGCGGGTACGAGCAGTACTTC. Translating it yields CASSRQGQGGYEQYF.

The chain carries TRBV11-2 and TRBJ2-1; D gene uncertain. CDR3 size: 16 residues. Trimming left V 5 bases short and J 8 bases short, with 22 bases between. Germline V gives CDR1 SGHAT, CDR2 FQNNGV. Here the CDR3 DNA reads TGTGCCAGCAGCAAGAATCCCGGTGCTGTACCACATGAGCAGTTCTTC. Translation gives CASSKNPGAVPHEQFF.

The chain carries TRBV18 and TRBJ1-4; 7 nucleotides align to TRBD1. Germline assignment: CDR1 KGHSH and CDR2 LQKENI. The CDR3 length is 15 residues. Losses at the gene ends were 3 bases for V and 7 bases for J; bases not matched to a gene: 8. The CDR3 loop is CASSPSRDSSEKLFF. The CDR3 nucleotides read TGTGCCAGCTCACCTTCTCGGGACAGTTCTGAAAAACTGTTTTTT.

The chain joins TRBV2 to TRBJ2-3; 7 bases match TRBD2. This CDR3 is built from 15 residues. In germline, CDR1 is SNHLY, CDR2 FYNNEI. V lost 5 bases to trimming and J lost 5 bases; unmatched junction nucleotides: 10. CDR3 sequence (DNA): TGTGCCAGCAGTTCCCAGGGCGGGGAGGGAGATACGCAGTATTTT. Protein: CASSSQGGEGDTQYF.

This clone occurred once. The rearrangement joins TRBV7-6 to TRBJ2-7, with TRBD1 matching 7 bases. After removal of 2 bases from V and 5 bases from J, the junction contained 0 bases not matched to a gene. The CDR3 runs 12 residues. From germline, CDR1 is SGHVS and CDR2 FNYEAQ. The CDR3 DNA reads TGTGCCAGCAGCTTAACAGGGGACGAGCAGTACTTC. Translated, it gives CASSLTGDEQYF. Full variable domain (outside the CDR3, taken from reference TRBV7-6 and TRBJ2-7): GAGVSQSPRYKVTKRGQDVALRCDPISGHVSLYWYRQALGQGPEFLTYFNYEAQQDKSGLPNDRFSAERPEGSISTLTIQRTEQRDSAMYRCASSLTGDEQYFGPGTRLTVT.

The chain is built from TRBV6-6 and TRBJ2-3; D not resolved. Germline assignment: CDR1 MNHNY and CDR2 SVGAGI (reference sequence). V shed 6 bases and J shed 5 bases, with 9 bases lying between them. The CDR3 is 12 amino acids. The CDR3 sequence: CASSPAGDTQYF. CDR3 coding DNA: TGTGCCAGCAGCCCGGCAGGAGATACGCAGTATTTT.

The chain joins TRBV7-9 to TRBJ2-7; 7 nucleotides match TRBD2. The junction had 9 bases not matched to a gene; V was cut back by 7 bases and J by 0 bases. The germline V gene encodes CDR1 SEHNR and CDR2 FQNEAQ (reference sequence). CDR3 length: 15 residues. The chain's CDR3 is CASIETGGISYEQYF. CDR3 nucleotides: TGTGCCAGCATCGAAACGGGGGGTATCTCCTACGAGCAGTACTTC.

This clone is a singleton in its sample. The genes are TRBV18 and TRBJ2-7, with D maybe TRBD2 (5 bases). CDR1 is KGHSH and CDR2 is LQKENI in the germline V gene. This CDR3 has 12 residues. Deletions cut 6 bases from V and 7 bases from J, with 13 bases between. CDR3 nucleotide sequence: TGTGCCAGCTCCCCCACCGGGGATGAGCAGTACTTC. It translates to CASSPTGDEQYF.